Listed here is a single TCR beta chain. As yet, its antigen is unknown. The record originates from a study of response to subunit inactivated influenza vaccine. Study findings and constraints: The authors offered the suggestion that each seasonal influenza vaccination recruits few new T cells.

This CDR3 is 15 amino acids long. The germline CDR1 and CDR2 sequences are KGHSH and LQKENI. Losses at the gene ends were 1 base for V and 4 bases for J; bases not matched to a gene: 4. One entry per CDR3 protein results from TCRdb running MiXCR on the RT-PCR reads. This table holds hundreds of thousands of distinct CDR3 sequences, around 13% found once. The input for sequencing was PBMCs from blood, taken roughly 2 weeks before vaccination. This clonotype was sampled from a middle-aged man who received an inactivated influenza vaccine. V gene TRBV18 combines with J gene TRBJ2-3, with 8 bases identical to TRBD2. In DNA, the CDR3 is TGTGCCAGCTCACCACTGGGACTAGTACCAGATACGCAGTATTTT. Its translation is CASSPLGLVPDTQYF.